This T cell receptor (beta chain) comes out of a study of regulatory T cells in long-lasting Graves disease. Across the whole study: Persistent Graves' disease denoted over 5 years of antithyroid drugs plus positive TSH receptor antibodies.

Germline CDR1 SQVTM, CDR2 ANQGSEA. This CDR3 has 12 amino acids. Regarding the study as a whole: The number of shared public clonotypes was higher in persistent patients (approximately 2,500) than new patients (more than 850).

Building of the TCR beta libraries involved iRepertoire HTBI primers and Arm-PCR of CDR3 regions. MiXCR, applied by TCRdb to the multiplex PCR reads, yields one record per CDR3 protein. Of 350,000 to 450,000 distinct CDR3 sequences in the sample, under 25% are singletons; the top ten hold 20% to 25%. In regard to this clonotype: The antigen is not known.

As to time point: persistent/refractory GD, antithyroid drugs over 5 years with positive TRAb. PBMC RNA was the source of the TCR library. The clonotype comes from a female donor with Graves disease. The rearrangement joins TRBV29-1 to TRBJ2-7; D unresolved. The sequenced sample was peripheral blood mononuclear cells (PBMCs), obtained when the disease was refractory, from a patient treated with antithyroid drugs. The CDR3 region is CAVGIPTYEQYF. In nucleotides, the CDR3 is TGCGCGGTGGGGATACCGACCTACGAGCAGTACTTC.